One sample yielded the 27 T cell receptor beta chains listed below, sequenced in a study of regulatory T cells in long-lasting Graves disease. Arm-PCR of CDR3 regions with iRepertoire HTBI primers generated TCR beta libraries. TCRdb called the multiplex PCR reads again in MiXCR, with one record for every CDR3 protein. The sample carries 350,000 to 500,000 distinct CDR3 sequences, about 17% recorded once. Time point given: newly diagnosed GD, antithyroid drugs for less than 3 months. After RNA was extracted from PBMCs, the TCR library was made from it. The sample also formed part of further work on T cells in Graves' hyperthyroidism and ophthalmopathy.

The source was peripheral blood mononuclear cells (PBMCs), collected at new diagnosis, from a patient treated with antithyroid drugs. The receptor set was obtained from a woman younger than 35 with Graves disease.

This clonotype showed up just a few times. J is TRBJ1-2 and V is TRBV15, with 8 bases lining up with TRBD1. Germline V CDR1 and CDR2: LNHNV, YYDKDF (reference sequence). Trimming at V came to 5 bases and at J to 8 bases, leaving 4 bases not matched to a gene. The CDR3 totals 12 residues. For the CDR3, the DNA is TGTGCCACCAGCTCCCGACAGGGGGGCTACACCTTC. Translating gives CATSSRQGGYTF. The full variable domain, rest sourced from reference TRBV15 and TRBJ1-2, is DAMVIQNPRYQVTQFGKPVTLSCSQTLNHNVMYWYQQKSSQAPKLLFHYYDKDFNNEADTPDNFQSRRPNTSFCFLDIRSPGLGDTAMYLCATSSRQGGYTFGSGTRLTVV.

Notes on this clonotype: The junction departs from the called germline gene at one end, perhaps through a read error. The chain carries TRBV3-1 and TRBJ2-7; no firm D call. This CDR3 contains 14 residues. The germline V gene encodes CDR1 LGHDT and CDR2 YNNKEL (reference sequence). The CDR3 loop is CVSSQDHGGYEQYF. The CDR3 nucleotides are TGTGTCAGCAGCCAAGATCATGGTGGTTACGAGCAGTACTTC.

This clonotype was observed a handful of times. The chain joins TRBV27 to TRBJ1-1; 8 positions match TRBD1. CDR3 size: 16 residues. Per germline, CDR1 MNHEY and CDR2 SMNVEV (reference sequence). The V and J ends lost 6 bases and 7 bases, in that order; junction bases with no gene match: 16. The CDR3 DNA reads TGTGCCAGCAGGAACCCAGGACAGGGTGGTTCGGGTGAAGCTTTCTTT. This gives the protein CASRNPGQGGSGEAFF.

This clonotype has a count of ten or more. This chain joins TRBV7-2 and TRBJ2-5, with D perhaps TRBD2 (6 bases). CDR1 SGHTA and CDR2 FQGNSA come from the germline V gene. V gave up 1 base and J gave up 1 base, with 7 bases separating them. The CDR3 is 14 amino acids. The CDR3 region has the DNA TGTGCCAGCAGCTTAGGCGGGGCCCAAGAGACCCAGTACTTC. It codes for CASSLGGAQETQYF.

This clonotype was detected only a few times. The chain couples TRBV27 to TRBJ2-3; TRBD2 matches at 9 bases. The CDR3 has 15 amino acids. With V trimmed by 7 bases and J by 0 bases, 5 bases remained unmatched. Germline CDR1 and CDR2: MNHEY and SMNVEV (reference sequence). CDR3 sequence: CASTSAGGSTDTQYF. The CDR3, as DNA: TGTGCCAGCACCTCAGCGGGAGGAAGCACAGATACGCAGTATTTT.

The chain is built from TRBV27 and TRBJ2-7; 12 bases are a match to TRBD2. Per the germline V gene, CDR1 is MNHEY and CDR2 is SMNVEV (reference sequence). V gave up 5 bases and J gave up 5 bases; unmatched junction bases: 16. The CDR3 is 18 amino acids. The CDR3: CASSQALAGGRGSNEQYF. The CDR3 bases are TGTGCCAGCAGTCAGGCCCTAGCGGGAGGGCGAGGGAGCAACGAGCAGTACTTC.

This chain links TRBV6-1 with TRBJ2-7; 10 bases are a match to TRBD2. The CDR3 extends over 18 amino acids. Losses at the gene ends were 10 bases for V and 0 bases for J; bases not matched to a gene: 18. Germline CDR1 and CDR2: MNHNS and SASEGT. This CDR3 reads CATTGASGRGGSSYEQYF. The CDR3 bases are TGTGCCACCACGGGCGCTAGCGGGAGAGGGGGGAGCTCCTACGAGCAGTACTTC.

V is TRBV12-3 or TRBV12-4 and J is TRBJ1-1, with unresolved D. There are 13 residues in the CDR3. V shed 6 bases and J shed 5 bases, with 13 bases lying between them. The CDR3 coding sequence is TGTGCCAGCAGCCTAGGGCCGGAAACTGAAGCTTTCTTT. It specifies CASSLGPETEAFF.

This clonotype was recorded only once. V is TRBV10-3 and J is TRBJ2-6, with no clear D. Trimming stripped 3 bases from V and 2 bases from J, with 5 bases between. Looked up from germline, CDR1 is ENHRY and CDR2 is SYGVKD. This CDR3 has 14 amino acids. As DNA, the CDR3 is TGTGCCATCAGTGACAATCCTGGGGCCAACGTCCTGACTTTC. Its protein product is CAISDNPGANVLTF.

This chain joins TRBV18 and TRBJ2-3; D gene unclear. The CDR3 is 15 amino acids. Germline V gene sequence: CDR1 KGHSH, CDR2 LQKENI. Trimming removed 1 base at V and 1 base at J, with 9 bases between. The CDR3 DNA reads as TGTGCCAGCTCACCACGGGCGGCAGGCACAGATACGCAGTATTTT. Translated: CASSPRAAGTDTQYF. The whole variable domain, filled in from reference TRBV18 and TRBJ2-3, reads NAGVMQNPRHLVRRRGQEARLRCSPMKGHSHVYWYRQLPEEGLKFMVYLQKENIIDESGMPKERFSAEFPKEGPSILRIQQVVRGDSAAYFCASSPRAAGTDTQYFGPGTRLTVL.

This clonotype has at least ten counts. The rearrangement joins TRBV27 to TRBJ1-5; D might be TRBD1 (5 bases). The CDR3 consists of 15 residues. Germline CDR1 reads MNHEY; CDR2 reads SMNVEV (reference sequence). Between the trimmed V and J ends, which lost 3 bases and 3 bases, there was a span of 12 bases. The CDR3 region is CASSFTTGPNQPQHF. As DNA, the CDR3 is TGTGCCAGCAGTTTTACAACAGGACCCAATCAGCCCCAGCATTTT.

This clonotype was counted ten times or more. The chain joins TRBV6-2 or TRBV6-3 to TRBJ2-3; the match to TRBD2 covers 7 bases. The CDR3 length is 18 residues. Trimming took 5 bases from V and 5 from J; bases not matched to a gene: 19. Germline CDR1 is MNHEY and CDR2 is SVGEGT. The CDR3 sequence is CASSVTPRDYPPGDTQYF. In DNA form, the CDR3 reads TGTGCCAGCAGTGTCACCCCCCGGGACTATCCCCCAGGAGATACGCAGTATTTT.

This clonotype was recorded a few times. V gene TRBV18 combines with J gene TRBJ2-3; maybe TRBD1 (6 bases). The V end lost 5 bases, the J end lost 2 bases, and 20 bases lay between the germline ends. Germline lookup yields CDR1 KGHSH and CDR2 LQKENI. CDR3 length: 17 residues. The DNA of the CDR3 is TGTGCCAGCTCAGTACTCCCGGGACAAAAAAACACAGATACGCAGTATTTT. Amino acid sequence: CASSVLPGQKNTDTQYF. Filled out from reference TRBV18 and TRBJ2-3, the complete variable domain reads NAGVMQNPRHLVRRRGQEARLRCSPMKGHSHVYWYRQLPEEGLKFMVYLQKENIIDESGMPKERFSAEFPKEGPSILRIQQVVRGDSAAYFCASSVLPGQKNTDTQYFGPGTRLTVL.

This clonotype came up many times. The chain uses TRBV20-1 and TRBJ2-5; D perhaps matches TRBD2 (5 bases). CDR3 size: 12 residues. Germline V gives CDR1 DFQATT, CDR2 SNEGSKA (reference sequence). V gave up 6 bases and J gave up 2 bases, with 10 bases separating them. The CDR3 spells CSADGDQETQYF. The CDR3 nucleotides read TGCAGTGCCGACGGGGATCAAGAGACCCAGTACTTC.

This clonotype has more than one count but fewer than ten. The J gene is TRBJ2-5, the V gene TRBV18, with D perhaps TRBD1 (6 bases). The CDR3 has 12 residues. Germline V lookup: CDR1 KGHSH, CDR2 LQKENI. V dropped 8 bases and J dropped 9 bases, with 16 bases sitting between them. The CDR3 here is CASPDAPGAQYF. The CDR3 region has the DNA TGTGCCAGCCCAGATGCTCCAGGGGCCCAGTACTTC.

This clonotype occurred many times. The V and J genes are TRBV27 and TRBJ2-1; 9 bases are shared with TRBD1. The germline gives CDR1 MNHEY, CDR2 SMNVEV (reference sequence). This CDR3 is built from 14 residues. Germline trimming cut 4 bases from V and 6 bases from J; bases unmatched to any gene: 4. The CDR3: CASSWGQGFNEQFF. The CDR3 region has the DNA TGTGCCAGCAGTTGGGGACAGGGTTTCAATGAGCAGTTCTTC.

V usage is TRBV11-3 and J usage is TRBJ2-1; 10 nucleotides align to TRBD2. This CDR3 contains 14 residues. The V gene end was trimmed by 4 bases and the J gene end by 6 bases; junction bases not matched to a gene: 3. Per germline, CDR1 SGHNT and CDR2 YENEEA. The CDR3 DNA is TGTGCCAGCAGCTCGGGACTAGCGTTCAATGAGCAGTTCTTC. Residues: CASSSGLAFNEQFF.

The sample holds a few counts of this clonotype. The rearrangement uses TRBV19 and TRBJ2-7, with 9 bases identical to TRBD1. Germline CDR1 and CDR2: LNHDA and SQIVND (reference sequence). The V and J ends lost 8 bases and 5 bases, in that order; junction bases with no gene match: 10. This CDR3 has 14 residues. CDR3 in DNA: TGTGCCAGTCACAGCCCGGGACAGGGCGACGAGCAGTACTTC. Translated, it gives CASHSPGQGDEQYF.

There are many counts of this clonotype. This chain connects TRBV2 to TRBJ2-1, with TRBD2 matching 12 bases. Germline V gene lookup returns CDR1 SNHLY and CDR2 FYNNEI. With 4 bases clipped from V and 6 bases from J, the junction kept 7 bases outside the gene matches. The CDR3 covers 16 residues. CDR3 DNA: TGTGCCAGCAGTGCAAGACTAGCGGGAGTACGCAATGAGCAGTTCTTC. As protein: CASSARLAGVRNEQFF.

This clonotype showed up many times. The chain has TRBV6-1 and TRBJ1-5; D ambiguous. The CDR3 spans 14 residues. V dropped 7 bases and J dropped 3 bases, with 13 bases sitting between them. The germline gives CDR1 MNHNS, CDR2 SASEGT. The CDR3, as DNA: TGTGCCAGCAAAGAAAGGGCGCACAATCAGCCCCAGCATTTT. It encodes CASKERAHNQPQHF.

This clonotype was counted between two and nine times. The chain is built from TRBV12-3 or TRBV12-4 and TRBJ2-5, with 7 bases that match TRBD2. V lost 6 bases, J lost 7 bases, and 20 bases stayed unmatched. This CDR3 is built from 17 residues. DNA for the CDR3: TGTGCCAGCAGCTCCCGCGGGGCTAGCGGACTGTATACGACCCAGTACTTC. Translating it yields CASSSRGASGLYTTQYF.

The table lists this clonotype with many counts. CDR3 region: CASSLYVGVSFYEQFF. The CDR3 DNA reads TGTGCCAGCAGTTTATATGTTGGGGTTTCGTTCTATGAGCAGTTCTTC. This chain connects TRBV27 to TRBJ2-1; D is uncertain. The CDR3 is 16 amino acids. Germline V gene lookup returns CDR1 MNHEY and CDR2 SMNVEV (reference sequence). V was cut by 1 base and J by 8 bases, with 18 bases left in between.

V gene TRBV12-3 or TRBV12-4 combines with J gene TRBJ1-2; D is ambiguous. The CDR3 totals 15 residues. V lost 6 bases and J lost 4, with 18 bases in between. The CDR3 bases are TGTGCCAGCAGAAGAGGACGGAGTAACCCCTATGGCTACACCTTC. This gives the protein CASRRGRSNPYGYTF.

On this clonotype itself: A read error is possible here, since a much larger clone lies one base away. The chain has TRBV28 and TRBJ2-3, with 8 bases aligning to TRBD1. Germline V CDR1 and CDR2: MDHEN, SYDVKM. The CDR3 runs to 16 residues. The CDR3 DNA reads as TGTGCCAGCAGCCCAACCCCAGGGGGCGCGACAGGTACGCAGTATTTT. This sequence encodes CASSPTPGGATGTQYF.

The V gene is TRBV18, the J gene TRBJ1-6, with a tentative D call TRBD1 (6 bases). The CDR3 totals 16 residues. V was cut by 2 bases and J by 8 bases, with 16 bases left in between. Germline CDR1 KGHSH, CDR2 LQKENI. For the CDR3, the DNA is TGTGCCAGCTCACCAAAACAGGGTTCTAGGGATTCACCCCTCCACTTT. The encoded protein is CASSPKQGSRDSPLHF. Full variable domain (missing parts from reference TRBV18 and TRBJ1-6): NAGVMQNPRHLVRRRGQEARLRCSPMKGHSHVYWYRQLPEEGLKFMVYLQKENIIDESGMPKERFSAEFPKEGPSILRIQQVVRGDSAAYFCASSPKQGSRDSPLHFGNGTRLTVT.

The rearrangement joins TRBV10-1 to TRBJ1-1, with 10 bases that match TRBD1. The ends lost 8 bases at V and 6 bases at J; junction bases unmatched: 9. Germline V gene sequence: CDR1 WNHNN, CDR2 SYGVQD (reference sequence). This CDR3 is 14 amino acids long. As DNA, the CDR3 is TGCGCCAGCTCTCCGGGACAGGGGAGCGCTGAAGCTTTCTTT. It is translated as CASSPGQGSAEAFF.

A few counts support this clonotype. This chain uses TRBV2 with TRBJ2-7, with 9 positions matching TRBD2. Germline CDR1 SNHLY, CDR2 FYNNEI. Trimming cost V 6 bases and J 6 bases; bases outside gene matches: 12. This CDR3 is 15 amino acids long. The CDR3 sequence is CASSLGLREGPEQYF. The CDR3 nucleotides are TGTGCCAGCAGCTTGGGCTTGCGGGAGGGCCCCGAGCAGTACTTC.